One sample yielded the 11 T cell receptor beta chains listed below, sequenced in a study of blood T cell repertoires in COVID-19. Produced via immunoSEQ multiplex PCR; TCRdb's table is partial and in-frame only. Of about 220,000 clones in the sample, 80% to 85% were seen once. Sequencing input: peripheral blood. Source of these receptors: a woman aged 55-69 years with acute or convalescent COVID-19.

The chain recombines TRBV15 with TRBJ1-3; D is uncertain. The CDR3 consists of 16 residues. V was shortened by 1 base and J by 0 bases, with 10 bases between the two germline ends. Germline V gene data show CDR1 as LNHNV and CDR2 as YYDKDF (reference sequence). CDR3 region: CATSRGEVASGNTIYF. The CDR3 DNA follows: TGTGCCACCAGCAGAGGGGAGGTTGCCTCTGGAAACACCATATATTTT.

This sequence joins TRBV4-2 and TRBJ2-1, with 11 positions matching TRBD2. This CDR3 has 16 amino acids. With V trimmed by 0 bases and J by 6 bases, 4 bases remained unmatched. Per the germline V gene, CDR1 is LGHNA and CDR2 is YNFKEQ. The CDR3, as DNA: TGTGCCAGCAGCCAAGATAGCGGGGGGGCCTCCAATGAGCAGTTCTTC. Translating it yields CASSQDSGGASNEQFF.

The rearrangement uses TRBV10-3 and TRBJ2-7; 9 bases fit TRBD2. The CDR3 is 17 residues long. Germline CDR1 and CDR2: ENHRY and SYGVKD. The J segment lost 7 bases and the V segment lost 0 bases, leaving 13 bases of the junction unmatched. CDR3 in DNA: TGTGCCATCAGTGAGTCGTTAGCGGGGGACCCCTCCTTTGAGCAGTACTTC. The encoded protein is CAISESLAGDPSFEQYF.

The chain couples TRBV12-3 or TRBV12-4 to TRBJ1-6; D is ambiguous. The CDR3 spans 13 residues. With 1 base removed from V and 7 bases from J, the gap between germline ends came to 5 bases. For the CDR3, the DNA is TGTGCCAGCAGTTTAGGTATGAATTCACCCCTCCACTTT. This translates into CASSLGMNSPLHF.

The chain has TRBV5-1 and TRBJ2-2; TRBD2 matches at 9 bases. CDR3 length equals 16 residues. V gave up 5 bases and J gave up 4 bases; unmatched junction bases: 9. Germline V gene data show CDR1 as SGHRS and CDR2 as YFSETQ. The CDR3 is CASRFAGTSSTGELFF. The DNA of the CDR3 is TGCGCCAGCAGGTTCGCCGGGACTAGCTCCACCGGGGAGCTGTTTTTT. The full variable domain, completed using reference TRBV5-1 and TRBJ2-2, is KAGVTQTPRYLIKTRGQQVTLSCSPISGHRSVSWYQQTPGQGLQFLFEYFSETQRNKGNFPGRFSGRQFSNSRSEMNVSTLELGDSALYLCASRFAGTSSTGELFFGEGSRLTVL.

The chain has TRBV6-5 and TRBJ2-7, with 11 nucleotides matching TRBD1. V dropped 5 bases and J dropped 5; count of bases not matched to a gene: 5. The V gene's germline CDR1 is MNHEY and CDR2 SVGAGI. There are 14 residues in the CDR3. This CDR3 reads CASSRTGGFDEQYF. In DNA form, the CDR3 reads TGTGCCAGCAGTCGGACAGGGGGCTTTGACGAGCAGTACTTC.

This chain uses TRBV9 with TRBJ2-4; D is possibly TRBD2 (5 bases). Trimming removed 1 base from V and 9 bases from J, with 11 bases in between. Looked up from germline, CDR1 is SGDLS and CDR2 is YYNGEE. This CDR3 spans 13 amino acids. In nucleotides, the CDR3 is TGTGCCAGCAGCGTACAGGTTGAGGGCATTCAGTACTTC. Its protein is CASSVQVEGIQYF. The full variable domain, in which reference TRBV9 and TRBJ2-4 provide the parts outside the CDR3, is DSGVTQTPKHLITATGQRVTLRCSPRSGDLSVYWYQQSLDQGLQFLIQYYNGEERAKGNILERFSAQQFPDLHSELNLSSLELGDSALYFCASSVQVEGIQYFGAGTRLSVL.

The rearrangement uses TRBV4-1 and TRBJ1-1; 7 bases map to TRBD1. Germline CDR1 is MGHRA and CDR2 is YSYEKL. Trimming cost V 6 bases and J 5 bases; bases outside gene matches: 9. This CDR3 region has 14 residues. The CDR3 region has the DNA TGCGCCAGCAGGCATTCACAGGGGAGAACTGAAGCTTTCTTT. Amino acids: CASRHSQGRTEAFF.

This chain connects TRBV30 to TRBJ2-7, with D perhaps TRBD1 (7 bases). The length of the CDR3 is 14 residues. Germline V gene data show CDR1 as GTSNPN and CDR2 as SVGIG (reference sequence). Trimming removed 3 bases from V and 3 bases from J, with 15 bases in between. CDR3 protein: CAWSAGGKGYEQYF. Here the CDR3 DNA reads TGTGCCTGGAGCGCAGGGGGGAAAGGCTACGAGCAGTACTTC.

This chain joins TRBV4-2 and TRBJ2-3; 10 nucleotides align to TRBD2. Germline-derived CDR1 and CDR2 are LGHNA and YNFKEQ. This CDR3 comprises 17 residues. V lost 0 bases, J lost 7 bases, and 10 bases stayed unmatched. CDR3 amino acids: CASSQDPSGGSRNTQYF. The CDR3 DNA reads as TGTGCCAGCAGCCAAGACCCTAGCGGGGGCTCCCGGAATACGCAGTATTTT.

The chain links TRBV7-9 to TRBJ1-1; perhaps TRBD1 as D (5 bases). The V and J ends lost 7 bases and 8 bases respectively, with 17 bases between them. CDR1 is SEHNR, CDR2 FQNEAQ, per germline (reference sequence). CDR3 length equals 13 residues. The CDR3 region has the DNA TGTGCCAGCACCCCCCTCGGGGCGGGAGAAGCTTTCTTT. Residues: CASTPLGAGEAFF.